This TCR beta chain was documented in a study of blood T cells in healthy people across ages. Next came a second PCR, run for about 7 to 12 cycles, which used a sample-barcoded 5' primer along with a J-beta primer mix. TCRdb re-called the 5' RACE reads through MiXCR, storing one row per CDR3 protein. The sample has about 970,000 distinct CDR3 sequences, about 53% seen once; the top ten hold about 20%. The TCR was taken from a woman aged 60-75 years in good health. The sequenced sample consisted of blood.

The CDR3 region has the DNA TGTGCCATCAGTGACGTGAAAAAGGGCACAGATACGCAGTATTTT. Its protein is CAISDVKKGTDTQYF. This rearrangement joins TRBV10-3 to TRBJ2-3; no clear D. Germline CDR1 ENHRY, CDR2 SYGVKD. The CDR3 loop spans 15 amino acids. The V end was cut by 3 bases, the J end by 1 base, with 11 bases between.